Sequencing of this TCR beta chain was carried out in a study of shared clonotypes between healthy human individuals. The authors ran the assay at deep level. TCRdb's table, derived via immunoSEQ multiplex PCR, lists solely in-frame clones and lacks some. The sample shows around 700,000 clones, roughly 78% of them seen only once. Points from the study as a whole: Larger estimated richness was generally recorded for naive subsets relative to memory subsets.

Concerning this clone: As yet, its antigen is unknown.

Germline CDR1 MGHRA, CDR2 YSYEKL. Between the trimmed V and J ends, which lost 4 bases and 5 bases, there was a span of 14 bases. The CDR3 has 14 amino acids. This chain links TRBV4-1 with TRBJ2-5; D gene ambiguous. The sequence was obtained from a woman aged 30 to 39 in good health. The sample consisted of memory CD4+ T cells sorted from blood. Sample subset: CD45RA-negative fraction. In DNA, the CDR3 is TGCGCCAGCAGCCGCTCACGGGCCGATGAGACCCAGTACTTC. Translated: CASSRSRADETQYF.